This T cell receptor beta chain is from a study of vaccination effects on CD4 cells after COVID-19. With the ViraFEST assay, the study expanded antigen-specific CD4+ T cells using viral peptide pools, then sequenced them. Researchers isolated CD4+ T cells once about eleven days of culture had elapsed. Researchers swapped half the medium for IL-2 medium on both days 3 and 7. With respect to this clone: Its antigen is as yet unknown.

The data were produced by immunoSEQ multiplex PCR, yet TCRdb's version contains in-frame clones alone and is incomplete. This table holds under 80,000 clones, roughly four fifths found once. Germline assignment: CDR1 MNHEY and CDR2 SVGAGI. Trimming cost V 5 bases and J 3 bases, with 8 bases left between them. CDR3 length: 13 amino acids. This receptor was identified in a human donor who received a COVID-19 vaccine. V and J are TRBV6-5 and TRBJ1-5; D may be TRBD1 (6 bases). The sample consisted of CD4+ T cells from PBMCs cultured with HCoV-229E spike peptides, taken before COVID-19 vaccination. The CDR3 region has the DNA TGTGCCAGCAGTACAGGGACCAATCAGCCCCAGCATTTT. Its protein product is CASSTGTNQPQHF.